This T cell receptor (beta chain) stems from a study of Graves' ophthalmopathy and Graves' hyperthyroidism. Amplified TCR beta CDR3 regions were obtained using RNA transcripts as template. Second-round multiplex PCR came after first-round RT-PCR with HTBI primers. TCRdb re-called the multiplex PCR reads through MiXCR, storing one row per CDR3 protein. Among some 160,000 distinct CDR3 sequences listed, 35% to 45% were seen once. CDR1 is MNHNS and CDR2 is SASEGT in the germline V gene. The CDR3 consists of 13 residues. Trimming took off 1 base at V and 4 bases at J, with 8 bases between the two ends. The origin of this receptor is a man younger than 45 with Graves' ophthalmopathy. Specimen: peripheral blood. This chain uses TRBV6-1 with TRBJ2-7; a weak D match, TRBD1 (6 bases). This CDR3 reads CASSEVGAYEQYF. The CDR3 DNA is TGTGCCAGCAGTGAAGTGGGGGCGTACGAGCAGTACTTC.